The present T cell receptor beta chain was sequenced within a study of OX40 agonist ivuxolimab in advanced cancers. General observations from the study: Averaged across samples, CD8+ T cells carried more expanded clones than CD4+ did.

CDR1 is MGHRA, CDR2 YSYEKL, per germline. The ends lost 2 bases at V and 4 bases at J; junction bases unmatched: 7. The CDR3 extends over 16 amino acids. To note about this clone: Its antigen is currently unknown.

Assay used: immunoSEQ multiplex PCR; TCRdb lists only in-frame clones, some missing. The table records some 80,000 clones, approximately 85% of them present only once. This chain joins TRBV4-1 and TRBJ2-3; 9 nucleotides match TRBD1. This TCR was sampled from an adult with an advanced solid tumor such as melanoma, head and neck, liver or kidney cancer. The sample was CD4+ or CD8+ T cells sorted from blood, taken in a trial of the OX40 agonist ivuxolimab. The CDR3 is CASSQTGTGSADTQYF. The CDR3 coding sequence is TGCGCCAGCAGCCAAACCGGGACAGGGAGCGCAGATACGCAGTATTTT.